These T cell receptor beta chains were read from a single sample in a study of cytomegalovirus exposure and HLA in healthy donors. Data came from immunoSEQ multiplex PCR; TCRdb stores just in-frame clones and leaves some out. The data show roughly 100,000 clones, roughly 80% seen once. The sample consisted of PBMCs. These receptors originate from a man in his forties or fifties in good health and CMV-seronegative. The CDR3 runs from the conserved cysteine through the conserved F or W. The D gene is left open where the match is weak. Size values are once, few and many counts, or a class for expanded clones, and some rows have none.

DNA | CDR3 | J | D | V | size
TGTGCCAGCAGCCCCCTCGACAGGGTGTTCGAGCAGTACTTC | CASSPLDRVFEQYF | TRBJ2-7 | TRBD1 | TRBV7-9 | .
TGTGCCAGTAGGACGGGACAGTTGAGAGGCTACACCTTC | CASRTGQLRGYTF | TRBJ1-2 | TRBD1 | TRBV19 | once
TGTGCCAGCAGCGTAGGGACAAATGAAAAACTGTTTTTT | CASSVGTNEKLFF | TRBJ1-4 | . | TRBV9 | .
TGTGCCAGCAGTTTAGGCAGAAATAACTATGGCTACACCTTC | CASSLGRNNYGYTF | TRBJ1-2 | . | TRBV27 | few
TGTGCCAGCAGCAATCACAGATTCTCTGGAAACACCATATATTTT | CASSNHRFSGNTIYF | TRBJ1-3 | . | TRBV21-1 | .
TGTGCCAGCAGCGCCGGGACAGGGTACTACGAGCAGTACTTC | CASSAGTGYYEQYF | TRBJ2-7 | TRBD1 | TRBV5-5 | .
TGCGCCAGCAGCCAAGGGGCGGACAGCAACAAAAACATTCAGTACTTC | CASSQGADSNKNIQYF | TRBJ2-4 | . | TRBV4-1 | .
TGCGCCAGCAGCTCGCTAGCGGGGGGGCCAGATACGCAGTATTTT | CASSSLAGGPDTQYF | TRBJ2-3 | TRBD2 | TRBV5-1 | .
TGCGCCAGCAGCTTTACAGGGGGCTATGGCTACACCTTC | CASSFTGGYGYTF | TRBJ1-2 | TRBD1 | TRBV5-1 | .
TGTGCCAGCAGGGAATACAGGGACTCACCCCTCCACTTT | CASREYRDSPLHF | TRBJ1-6 | . | TRBV6-1 | .
TGTGCCAGCAGCCCACTACTCGCGGGGGGGCCAACAGATACGCAGTATTTT | CASSPLLAGGPTDTQYF | TRBJ2-3 | TRBD2 | TRBV7-7 | .
TGTGCCAGCAGCTTAGAGGCTAGTCAAGAGACCCAGTACTTC | CASSLEASQETQYF | TRBJ2-5 | . | TRBV7-8 | .
TGTGCCAGCAGGGATGGGTGGACAGCCTTTAATGAAAAACTGTTTTTT | CASRDGWTAFNEKLFF | TRBJ1-4 | . | TRBV2 | .
TGTGCCAGCAGGTTCGGGACAGGGGGTCAGGAGACCCAGTACTTC | CASRFGTGGQETQYF | TRBJ2-5 | TRBD1 | TRBV5-6 | .
TGTGCCAGCAGCTTTCTCTCAGGCTCCTACAATGAGCAGTTCTTC | CASSFLSGSYNEQFF | TRBJ2-1 | . | TRBV5-4 | .
TGCGCCAGCAGCCAAGTAGCGGGGTCATACGCGCAGTACTTC | CASSQVAGSYAQYF | TRBJ2-7 | TRBD2 | TRBV4-1 | .
TGTGCCAGCAGCGTTACGGACAGGATAGAGACCCAGTACTTC | CASSVTDRIETQYF | TRBJ2-5 | TRBD1 | TRBV9 | .
TGTGCCAGCAGCGTAGGGGAGGGGGTGTACAATGAGCAGTTCTTC | CASSVGEGVYNEQFF | TRBJ2-1 | . | TRBV9 | .
TGTGCCAGCACCCCGACAGGGGTAGCGTCCGGCTACACCTTC | CASTPTGVASGYTF | TRBJ1-2 | TRBD1 | TRBV2 | few
TGCGCCAGCAGCACTAATCACAGGGGGCCCACTGAAGCTTTCTTT | CASSTNHRGPTEAFF | TRBJ1-1 | TRBD1 | TRBV5-1 | .
TGTGCCGGCGCGACACAACTTAATTCACCCCTCCACTTT | CAGATQLNSPLHF | TRBJ1-6 | . | TRBV6-5 | .
TGTGCCAGCAGCTTAGGAGGGGGCTTGGAGACCCAGTACTTC | CASSLGGGLETQYF | TRBJ2-5 | TRBD1 | TRBV7-8 | .
TGTGCCAGCAGGGTCGACAGGGGAGGAGGGGTAGTGTACGAGCAGTACTTC | CASRVDRGGGVVYEQYF | TRBJ2-7 | TRBD1 | TRBV2 | once
TGCGCCAGCAGCTTGGCTGCGTTCGGGGAGCTGTTTTTT | CASSLAAFGELFF | TRBJ2-2 | . | TRBV5-1 | .
TGTGCCAGCAGCTTCAGGGGGGATGGCACTGAAGCTTTCTTT | CASSFRGDGTEAFF | TRBJ1-1 | TRBD1 | TRBV11-2 | .
TGTGCCAGCAGTTTGTCGGTGAACACTGAAGCTTTCTTT | CASSLSVNTEAFF | TRBJ1-1 | . | TRBV28 | .
TGTGCCAGCAGCGTAGACAGCAGATACTCTGGAAACACCATATATTTT | CASSVDSRYSGNTIYF | TRBJ1-3 | . | TRBV9 | .
TGTGCCAGTAGTAACCTAGCGGGGAGGGGTGAGACCCAGTACTTC | CASSNLAGRGETQYF | TRBJ2-5 | TRBD2 | TRBV19 | .
TGTGCCAGCCGGGACAGGGAGACCGGGGAGCTGTTTTTT | CASRDRETGELFF | TRBJ2-2 | TRBD1 | TRBV2 | .
TGTGCCAGCAGTGAACGCCAGGGGACTGAAGCTTTCTTT | CASSERQGTEAFF | TRBJ1-1 | . | TRBV6-1 | .
TGTGCTAGTGGTTTGGGCGGCCGACCCTCCTACGAGCAGTACTTC | CASGLGGRPSYEQYF | TRBJ2-7 | . | TRBV12-5 | .
TGCGCCAGCAGCTGGAGAGGGGGACAGTCGAGCTCCTACAATGAGCAGTTCTTC | CASSWRGGQSSSYNEQFF | TRBJ2-1 | TRBD1 | TRBV5-1 | .